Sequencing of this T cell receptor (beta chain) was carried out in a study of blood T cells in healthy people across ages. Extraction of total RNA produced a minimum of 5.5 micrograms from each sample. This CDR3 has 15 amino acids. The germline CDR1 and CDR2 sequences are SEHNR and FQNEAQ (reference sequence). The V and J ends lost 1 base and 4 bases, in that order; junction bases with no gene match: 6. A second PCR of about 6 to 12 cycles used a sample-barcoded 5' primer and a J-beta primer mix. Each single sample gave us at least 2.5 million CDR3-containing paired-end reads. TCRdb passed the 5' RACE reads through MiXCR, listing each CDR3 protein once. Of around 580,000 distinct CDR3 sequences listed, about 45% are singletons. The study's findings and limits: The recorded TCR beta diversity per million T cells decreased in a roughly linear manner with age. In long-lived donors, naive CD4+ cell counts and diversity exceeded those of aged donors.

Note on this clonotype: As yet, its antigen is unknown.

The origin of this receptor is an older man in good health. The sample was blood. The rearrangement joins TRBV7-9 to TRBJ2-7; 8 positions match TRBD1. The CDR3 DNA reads TGTGCCAGCAGCTTAGTTCCAGGGGGCCCATACGAGCAGTACTTC. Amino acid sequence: CASSLVPGGPYEQYF.